This T cell receptor (beta chain) is from a study of cytomegalovirus exposure and HLA in healthy donors. Germline-derived CDR1 and CDR2 are KGHSH and LQKENI. Trimming pared 8 bases from V and 0 bases from J, leaving 10 bases between. The CDR3 length is 13 residues. In the PCR, 60 Vbeta and 13 Jbeta primers were used. Profiled with immunoSEQ multiplex PCR; TCRdb holds only in-frame clones, not every one. The table lists some 110,000 clones, around 74% of them singletons. Material: PBMCs. The origin of this receptor is a man younger than 40 in good health and CMV-seropositive. This rearrangement joins TRBV18 to TRBJ1-1; the D is unclear. CDR3 nucleotides: TGTGCCAGCGCACAAACAGTGAACACTGAAGCTTTCTTT. Amino acid sequence: CASAQTVNTEAFF.